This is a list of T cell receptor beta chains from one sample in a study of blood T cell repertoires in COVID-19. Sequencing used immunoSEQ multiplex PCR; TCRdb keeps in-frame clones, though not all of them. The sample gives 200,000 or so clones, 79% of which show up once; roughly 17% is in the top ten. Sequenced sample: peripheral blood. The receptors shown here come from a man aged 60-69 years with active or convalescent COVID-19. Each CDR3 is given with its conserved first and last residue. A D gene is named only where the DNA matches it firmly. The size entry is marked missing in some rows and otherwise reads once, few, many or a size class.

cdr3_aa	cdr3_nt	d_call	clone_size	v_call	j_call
CASSYAFLNRAGELFF	TGTGCCAGCAGTTACGCCTTCCTAAACAGGGCTGGGGAGCTGTTTTTT	.	.	TRBV6-2/TRBV6-3	TRBJ2-2
CASSLGRDTDTQYF	TGTGCCAGCAGTTTAGGCAGGGACACAGATACGCAGTATTTT	.	.	TRBV28	TRBJ2-3
CASRWRGTGANVLTF	TGTGCCAGCAGGTGGCGGGGGACTGGGGCCAACGTCCTGACTTTC	TRBD2	.	TRBV5-8	TRBJ2-6
CASSLWLTGTSGRGRDTQYF	TGCGCCAGCAGCTTGTGGCTTACCGGGACTAGCGGGAGGGGAAGAGATACGCAGTATTTT	TRBD2	once	TRBV5-1	TRBJ2-3
CAISGTGDYGYTF	TGTGCCATCTCCGGGACAGGGGACTATGGCTACACCTTC	TRBD1	.	TRBV10-3	TRBJ1-2
CSVELSGKNTGELFF	TGCAGCGTTGAGTTGTCAGGGAAGAACACCGGGGAGCTGTTTTTT	.	.	TRBV29-1	TRBJ2-2
CASSRAGGPYNEQFF	TGTGCCAGCAGCCGAGCGGGAGGGCCCTACAATGAGCAGTTCTTC	TRBD2	.	TRBV7-3	TRBJ2-1
CASSYGQTLYEQYF	TGTGCCAGCAGTTACGGACAGACTCTCTACGAGCAGTACTTC	.	once	TRBV6-6	TRBJ2-7
CASSPDYSSYEQYF	TGTGCCAGCAGCCCTGACTACAGCTCCTACGAGCAGTACTTC	.	.	TRBV9	TRBJ2-7
CASSFRTSSYEQFF	TGTGCCAGCAGCTTCCGGACTAGCTCTTATGAGCAGTTCTTC	TRBD2	.	TRBV7-2	TRBJ2-1
CASSPRQGGETQYF	TGTGCCAGCAGCCCAAGGCAGGGAGGGGAGACCCAGTACTTC	TRBD2	.	TRBV6-5	TRBJ2-5
CASSDAAGTYEQYF	TGTGCCAGCTCGGACGCGGCGGGAACCTACGAGCAGTACTTC	.	.	TRBV27	TRBJ2-7
CASSSGLDWADTQYF	TGTGCCAGCAGTTCCGGACTAGATTGGGCAGATACGCAGTATTTT	TRBD2	.	TRBV6-5	TRBJ2-3
CASSYSTGRGETQYF	TGTGCCAGCAGTTACTCGACCGGCAGAGGGGAGACCCAGTACTTC	.	.	TRBV6-6	TRBJ2-5
CATSRPRETQYF	TGTGCCACCAGCAGACCTCGAGAGACCCAGTACTTC	.	.	TRBV15	TRBJ2-5
CASSFAASEAFF	TGTGCCAGCAGCTTCGCCGCTAGTGAAGCTTTCTTT	.	few	TRBV5-4	TRBJ1-1
CASSFHTDTQYF	TGCGCCAGCAGCTTTCACACAGATACGCAGTATTTT	.	.	TRBV5-1	TRBJ2-3
CATRGGTYEQYF	TGTGCCACCAGGGGCGGGACCTACGAGCAGTACTTC	.	.	TRBV15	TRBJ2-7
CASSQDDRGAYGYTF	TGCGCCAGCAGCCAAGATGACAGGGGGGCCTATGGCTACACCTTC	TRBD1	.	TRBV4-3	TRBJ1-2
CASSRRGPPGGGPSTSGREEQFF	TGTGCCAGCAGTCGTCGGGGGCCCCCCGGGGGCGGGCCTTCGACTAGCGGGAGGGAAGAGCAGTTCTTC	TRBD2	.	TRBV6-6	TRBJ2-1
CASSQFPGLADSGDTQYF	TGTGCCAGCAGCCAATTCCCGGGACTAGCGGACTCAGGGGATACGCAGTATTTT	TRBD2	.	TRBV14	TRBJ2-3
CASSQGRTPEAFF	TGTGCCAGCAGCCAAGGCAGGACACCTGAAGCTTTCTTT	.	few	TRBV4-2	TRBJ1-1
CASSLNSAVLSYNEQFF	TGTGCCAGCAGCTTGAATTCAGCGGTTCTCTCCTACAATGAGCAGTTCTTC	.	few	TRBV7-2	TRBJ2-1
CAWSPGAGTYEQYF	TGTGCCTGGAGCCCTGGAGCGGGGACTTACGAGCAGTACTTC	TRBD2	.	TRBV30	TRBJ2-7
CASSDASLETQYF	TGTGCCAGCAGCGACGCTAGCCTGGAGACCCAGTACTTC	.	.	TRBV9	TRBJ2-5
CASSLDGSDLRGGTDEQYF	TGTGCCAGCAGCTTAGATGGTAGCGACCTAAGAGGTGGCACTGACGAGCAGTACTTC	.	.	TRBV7-2	TRBJ2-7
CASSSSRRGWAQYF	TGTGCCAGCAGCTCTTCACGTCGAGGGTGGGCGCAGTATTTT	.	.	TRBV7-3	TRBJ2-3
CASSQAQRASGSVHEQFF	TGCGCCAGCAGCCAAGCACAGAGGGCTAGCGGGAGTGTCCATGAGCAGTTCTTC	TRBD2	.	TRBV4-3	TRBJ2-1
CASSLGAVPTQYF	TGTGCCAGCAGCTTAGGGGCTGTCCCTACTCAGTACTTC	.	.	TRBV7-2	TRBJ2-7
CASSYSRGIEQYF	TGTGCCAGCAGTTACTCGAGGGGGATCGAGCAGTACTTC	.	.	TRBV6-2/TRBV6-3	TRBJ2-7
CASSESFRGRGQPQHF	TGCGCCAGCAGTGAGTCGTTCAGGGGCCGGGGTCAGCCCCAGCATTTT	.	.	TRBV10-2	TRBJ1-5
CAWSGRTEAFF	TGTGCCTGGAGTGGTCGCACTGAAGCTTTCTTT	.	.	TRBV30	TRBJ1-1
CASSQDSRGNNEQFF	TGCGCCAGCAGCCAAGATAGTAGGGGAAACAATGAGCAGTTCTTC	.	.	TRBV4-3	TRBJ2-1
CASSLTDRGRVYTF	TGTGCCAGTAGTCTTACCGACAGGGGGAGAGTCTACACCTTC	TRBD1	.	TRBV19	TRBJ1-2
CASSPRLGGYYGYTF	TGTGCCAGCTCACCACGGCTGGGCGGGTACTATGGCTACACCTTC	.	.	TRBV18	TRBJ1-2
CASSLRLAAYEQYF	TGTGCCAGCAGTTTAAGGCTAGCAGCCTACGAGCAGTACTTC	.	once	TRBV28	TRBJ2-7
CASRSITGAGELFF	TGTGCCAGCAGATCGATAACAGGGGCCGGGGAGCTGTTTTTT	TRBD1	.	TRBV27	TRBJ2-2
CASSPTGTANHQPQHF	TGTGCCAGCAGCCCTACAGGGACAGCTAATCATCAGCCCCAGCATTTT	TRBD1	.	TRBV3-1/TRBV3-2	TRBJ1-5
CASSQATRQGATDTQYF	TGCGCCAGCAGCCAAGCGACTAGACAGGGGGCCACAGATACGCAGTATTTT	TRBD1	.	TRBV4-1	TRBJ2-3
CASSDGTANEKLFF	TGTGCCAGCAGTGATGGGACAGCTAATGAAAAACTGTTTTTT	TRBD1	.	TRBV2	TRBJ1-4
CASSSTGVSQPQHF	TGTGCCAGCAGCTCGACAGGGGTGTCTCAGCCCCAGCATTTT	TRBD1	.	TRBV7-2	TRBJ1-5
CASSPRATSYEQYF	TGTGCCAGCAGCCCGAGGGCGACCTCCTACGAGCAGTACTTC	.	.	TRBV13	TRBJ2-7
CARGTSGHNEQFF	TGTGCCAGGGGGACTAGCGGGCACAATGAGCAGTTCTTC	TRBD2	.	TRBV5-4	TRBJ2-1
CASSLSRNSALGEQYF	TGTGCCAGCAGCTTAAGTCGTAATAGCGCGTTAGGGGAGCAGTACTTC	.	.	TRBV11-2	TRBJ2-7
CAWDTGKRVANYGYTF	TGTGCCTGGGACACAGGGAAAAGAGTAGCTAACTATGGCTACACCTTC	.	.	TRBV30	TRBJ1-2
CASSPPGRAPYEQYF	TGTGCCAGCAGCCCACCGGGAAGGGCCCCCTACGAGCAGTACTTC	.	.	TRBV7-9	TRBJ2-7
CASSLEGNTEAFF	TGTGCCAGCAGTTTGGAGGGGAACACTGAAGCTTTCTTT	.	.	TRBV12-3/TRBV12-4	TRBJ1-1
CASRRSPGELFF	TGTGCCAGCAGACGCAGTCCCGGGGAGCTGTTTTTT	.	.	TRBV6-5	TRBJ2-2
CASSLAREAEQYF	TGCGCCAGCAGCTTGGCCCGGGAAGCCGAGCAGTACTTC	.	.	TRBV5-1	TRBJ2-7
CASTPGGSFVAFF	TGTGCCAGCACCCCAGGGGGGTCCTTTGTGGCTTTCTTT	TRBD1	.	TRBV5-5	TRBJ1-1
CASSSERKLAGRTQYF	TGTGCCAGCAGCTCAGAACGCAAACTAGCGGGACGGACCCAGTACTTC	TRBD2	.	TRBV7-9	TRBJ2-5
CASRGGAAGYGYTF	TGTGCCAGCAGGGGGGGGGCCGCTGGCTATGGCTACACCTTC	.	few	TRBV27	TRBJ1-2
CASSPGAQETQYF	TGTGCCAGCAGTCCAGGGGCCCAAGAGACCCAGTACTTC	.	.	TRBV12-3/TRBV12-4	TRBJ2-5
CASSPTGTETYEQYF	TGTGCCAGCAGCCCGACCGGGACAGAAACCTACGAGCAGTACTTC	TRBD1	.	TRBV5-5	TRBJ2-7
CASTLYYEQYF	TGTGCCAGCACCCTCTACTACGAGCAGTACTTC	.	.	TRBV2	TRBJ2-7
CASSPGTRGNEKLFF	TGCGCCAGCAGCCCCGGGACAAGGGGTAATGAAAAACTGTTTTTT	.	once	TRBV5-1	TRBJ1-4
CASSSSSYNEQFF	TGTGCCAGCAGCTCGAGCTCCTACAATGAGCAGTTCTTC	.	.	TRBV7-6	TRBJ2-1
CASSTLAASTDTQYF	TGTGCCAGTAGCACACTAGCGGCTAGCACAGATACGCAGTATTTT	TRBD2	.	TRBV19	TRBJ2-3
CASSILFGDSPRRNEKLFF	TGTGCCAGTAGTATTCTCTTCGGGGACAGTCCCAGACGAAATGAAAAACTGTTTTTT	TRBD1	.	TRBV19	TRBJ1-4
CASSSRQGRSPLHF	TGTGCCAGCAGCTCTCGACAGGGGCGTTCACCCCTCCACTTT	TRBD1	few	TRBV9	TRBJ1-6